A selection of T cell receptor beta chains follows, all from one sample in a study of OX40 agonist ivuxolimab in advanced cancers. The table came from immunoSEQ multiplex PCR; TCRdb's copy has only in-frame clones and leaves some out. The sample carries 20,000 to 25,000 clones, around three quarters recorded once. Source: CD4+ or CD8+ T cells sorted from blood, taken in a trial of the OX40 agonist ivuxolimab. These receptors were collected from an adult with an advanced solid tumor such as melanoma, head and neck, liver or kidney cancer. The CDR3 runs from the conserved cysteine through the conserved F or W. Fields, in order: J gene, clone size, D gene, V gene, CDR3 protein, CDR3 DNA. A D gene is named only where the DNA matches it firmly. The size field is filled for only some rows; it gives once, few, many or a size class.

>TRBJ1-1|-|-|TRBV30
CAWSSWGVRMLTEAFF
TGTGCCTGGAGTTCTTGGGGGGTGAGAATGTTGACTGAAGCTTTCTTT
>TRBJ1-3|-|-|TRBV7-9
CASTIQANTIYF
TGTGCCAGCACCATACAAGCAAACACCATATATTTT
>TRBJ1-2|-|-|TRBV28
CASSGDRIYGYTF
TGTGCCAGCAGCGGCGACAGGATATATGGCTACACCTTC
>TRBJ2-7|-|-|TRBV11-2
CASSLENSQYF
TGTGCCAGCAGCTTGGAGAACAGCCAGTACTTC
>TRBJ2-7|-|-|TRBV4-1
CASSPEEKGYSDSYEQYF
TGCGCCAGCAGCCCCGAGGAGAAAGGGTACAGCGACTCCTACGAGCAGTACTTC
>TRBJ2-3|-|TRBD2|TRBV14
CASSQGLAGITDTQYF
TGTGCCAGCAGCCAAGGCCTAGCGGGGATCACAGATACGCAGTATTTT
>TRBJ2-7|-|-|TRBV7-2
CASSLDGTSYEQYF
TGTGCCAGCAGCTTAGACGGGACAAGCTACGAGCAGTACTTC
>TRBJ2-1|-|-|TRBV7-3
CASSFIAAPYNEQFF
TGTGCCAGCAGCTTTATCGCGGCCCCCTACAATGAGCAGTTCTTC
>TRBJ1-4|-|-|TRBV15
CATSLDMKDEKLFF
TGTGCCACCAGTTTGGACATGAAGGATGAAAAACTGTTTTTT
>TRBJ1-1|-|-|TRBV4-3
CASSQGFGANTEAFF
TGCGCCAGCAGCCAAGGTTTCGGCGCCAACACTGAAGCTTTCTTT
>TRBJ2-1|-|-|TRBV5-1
CASSLVYGPGEQFF
TGCGCCAGCAGCTTGGTTTACGGACCGGGGGAGCAGTTCTTC
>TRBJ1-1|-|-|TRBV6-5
CASSPVVSRPEAFF
TGTGCCAGCAGCCCCGTGGTTAGTCGACCTGAAGCTTTCTTT
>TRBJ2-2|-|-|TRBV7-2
CASSSEFAGELFF
TGTGCCAGCAGCTCTGAATTTGCCGGGGAGCTGTTTTTT
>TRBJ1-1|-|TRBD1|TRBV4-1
CASSQDRGLLNTEAFF
TGCGCCAGCAGCCAAGACAGGGGGCTCCTGAACACTGAAGCTTTCTTT
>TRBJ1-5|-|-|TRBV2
CASSHFDSNQPQHF
TGTGCCAGCAGCCACTTCGATAGCAATCAGCCCCAGCATTTT
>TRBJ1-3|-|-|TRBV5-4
CASSLLGGNTIYF
TGTGCCAGCAGCTTGTTGGGTGGAAACACCATATATTTT
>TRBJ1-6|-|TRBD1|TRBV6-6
CASKKEQGASSPLHF
TGTGCCAGCAAGAAAGAACAGGGGGCGAGTTCACCCCTCCACTTT
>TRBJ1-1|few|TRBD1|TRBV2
CASTRQGTGDLAGEAFF
TGTGCCAGCACCAGACAAGGGACAGGGGATCTGGCTGGTGAAGCTTTCTTT
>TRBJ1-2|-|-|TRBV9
CASSEQGLPNYGYTF
TGTGCCAGCAGCGAGCAGGGACTTCCTAACTATGGCTACACCTTC
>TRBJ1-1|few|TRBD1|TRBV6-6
CASSWTGSDTEAFF
TGTGCCAGCAGTTGGACAGGGTCCGACACTGAAGCTTTCTTT
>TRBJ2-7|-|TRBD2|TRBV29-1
CSALAGGTGLSYEQYF
TGCAGCGCCCTAGCGGGGGGAACGGGACTCTCCTACGAGCAGTACTTC
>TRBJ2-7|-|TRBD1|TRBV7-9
CASSSRTGTSYEQYF
TGTGCCAGCAGCTCAAGGACAGGCACCTCCTACGAGCAGTACTTC
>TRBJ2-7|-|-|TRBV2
CASSDWAGRGNEQYF
TGTGCCAGCAGTGACTGGGCAGGCAGGGGAAACGAGCAGTACTTC
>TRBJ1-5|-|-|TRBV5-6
CASSPGRNQPQHF
TGTGCCAGCAGCCCGGGTAGGAATCAGCCCCAGCATTTT
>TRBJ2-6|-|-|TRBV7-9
CASSFLSGANVLTF
TGTGCCAGCAGCTTTTTATCTGGGGCCAACGTCCTGACTTTC
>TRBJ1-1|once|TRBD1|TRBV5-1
CASSGIQGQNTEAFF
TGCGCCAGCAGCGGAATACAGGGGCAGAACACTGAAGCTTTCTTT
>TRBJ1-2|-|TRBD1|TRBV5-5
CASSPGQGVYGYTF
TGTGCCAGCAGCCCCGGACAGGGGGTCTATGGCTACACCTTC
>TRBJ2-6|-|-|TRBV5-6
CASSLISGSGANVLTF
TGTGCCAGCAGCTTAATTTCGGGCTCTGGGGCCAACGTCCTGACTTTC
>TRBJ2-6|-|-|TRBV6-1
CASSETTGLLSGANVLTF
TGTGCCAGCAGTGAAACCACAGGATTACTCTCTGGGGCCAACGTCCTGACTTTC
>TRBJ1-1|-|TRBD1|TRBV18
CASSPTGVATEAFF
TGTGCCAGCTCGCCTACAGGGGTGGCCACTGAAGCTTTCTTT
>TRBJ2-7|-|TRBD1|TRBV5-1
CASSPGLGQELHEQYF
TGCGCCAGCAGCCCTGGCCTCGGACAGGAACTCCACGAGCAGTACTTC
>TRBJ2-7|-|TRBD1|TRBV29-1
CSVHGGQGTPYEQYF
TGCAGCGTTCATGGGGGACAGGGGACCCCCTACGAGCAGTACTTC
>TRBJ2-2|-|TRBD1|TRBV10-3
CAISDLGTANTGELFF
TGTGCCATCAGTGACTTGGGGACAGCTAACACCGGGGAGCTGTTTTTT
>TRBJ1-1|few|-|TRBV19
CASAPQVGLAFF
TGTGCCAGTGCCCCACAGGTTGGACTGGCTTTCTTT
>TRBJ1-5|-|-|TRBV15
CATSRDRQPQHF
TGTGCCACCAGCAGAGATCGTCAGCCCCAGCATTTT
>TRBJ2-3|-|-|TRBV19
CASSLGSWGLDTQYF
TGTGCCAGTAGTTTAGGCTCCTGGGGGTTGGATACGCAGTATTTT
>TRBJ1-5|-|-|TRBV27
CASRLGPAQPQHF
TGTGCCAGTAGACTCGGGCCGGCCCAGCCCCAGCATTTT
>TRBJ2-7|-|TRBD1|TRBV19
CASSLRDSSDEQYF
TGTGCCAGTAGCCTCCGGGACAGTTCTGACGAGCAGTACTTC
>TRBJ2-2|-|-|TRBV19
CASGVTDYTGELFF
TGTGCCAGTGGGGTGACAGATTACACCGGGGAGCTGTTTTTT